This T cell receptor beta chain was documented in a study of blood T cells in healthy people across ages. General study findings and limits: Unsorted PBMCs ruled out conclusive naive versus antigen-experienced comparison. Getting older went along with TCR beta diversity per million T cells dropping roughly linearly.

Between the trimmed V and J ends, which lost 2 bases and 0 bases, there was a span of 7 bases. The CDR3 covers 15 residues. CDR1 SGHTA and CDR2 FQGTGA come from the germline V gene. Together with a sample-barcoded 5' primer, a J-beta primer mix was included in a second PCR lasting 7 to 11 cycles. In TCRdb, the 5' RACE reads were re-called with MiXCR into one record per CDR3 protein. The sample contains over 550,000 distinct CDR3 sequences, 25% to 35% of which appear only once. Comment on this clonotype: What it binds is unknown.

Healthy Caucasian individuals from Russia aged about 6 to 100 were enrolled as donors. The authors drew approximately 9 milliliters of peripheral blood from each donor. The source is a woman over 75 in good health. J is TRBJ2-2 and V is TRBV7-3, with D perhaps matching TRBD2 (5 bases). Sequencing was performed on blood. CDR3 nucleotides: TGTGCCAGCAGCTTATCAGCGGCGAACACCGGGGAGCTGTTTTTT. It translates to CASSLSAANTGELFF.